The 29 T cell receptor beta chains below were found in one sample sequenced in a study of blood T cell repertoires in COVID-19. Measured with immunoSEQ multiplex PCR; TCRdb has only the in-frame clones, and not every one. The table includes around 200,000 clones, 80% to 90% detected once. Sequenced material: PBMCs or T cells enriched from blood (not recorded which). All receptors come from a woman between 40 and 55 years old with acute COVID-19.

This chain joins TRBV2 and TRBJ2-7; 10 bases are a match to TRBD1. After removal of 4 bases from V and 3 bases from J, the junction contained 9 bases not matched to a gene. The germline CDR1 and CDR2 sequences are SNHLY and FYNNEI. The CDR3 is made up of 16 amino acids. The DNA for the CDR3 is TGTGCCAGCAGTGCAGACAGGGGGCGTCTAAGCTACGAGCAGTACTTC. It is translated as CASSADRGRLSYEQYF.

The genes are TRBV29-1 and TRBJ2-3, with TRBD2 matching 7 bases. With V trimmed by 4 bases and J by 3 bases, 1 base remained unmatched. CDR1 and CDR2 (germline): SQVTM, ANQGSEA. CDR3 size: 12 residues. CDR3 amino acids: CSVAGGTDTQYF. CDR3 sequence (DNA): TGCAGCGTTGCCGGGGGGACAGATACGCAGTATTTT.

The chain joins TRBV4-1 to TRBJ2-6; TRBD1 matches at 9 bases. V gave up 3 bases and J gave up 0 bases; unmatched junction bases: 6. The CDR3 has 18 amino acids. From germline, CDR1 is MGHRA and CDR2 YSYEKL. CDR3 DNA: TGCGCCAGCAGCCAGAGTACAGGGGGCATCTCTGGGGCCAACGTCCTGACTTTC. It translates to CASSQSTGGISGANVLTF.

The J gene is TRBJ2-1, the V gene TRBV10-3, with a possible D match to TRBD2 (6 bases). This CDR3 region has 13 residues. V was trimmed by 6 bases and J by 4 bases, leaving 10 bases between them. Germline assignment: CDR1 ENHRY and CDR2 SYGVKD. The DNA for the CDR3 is TGTGCCATCAGCGTGGCGGGGTACAATGAGCAGTTCTTC. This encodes CAISVAGYNEQFF.

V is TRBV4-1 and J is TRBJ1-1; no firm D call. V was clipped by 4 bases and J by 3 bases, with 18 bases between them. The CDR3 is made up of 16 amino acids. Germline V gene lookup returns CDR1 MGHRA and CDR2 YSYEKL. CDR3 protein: CASSRERGREDTEAFF. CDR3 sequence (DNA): TGCGCCAGCAGCCGGGAGCGAGGGAGGGAAGACACTGAAGCTTTCTTT.

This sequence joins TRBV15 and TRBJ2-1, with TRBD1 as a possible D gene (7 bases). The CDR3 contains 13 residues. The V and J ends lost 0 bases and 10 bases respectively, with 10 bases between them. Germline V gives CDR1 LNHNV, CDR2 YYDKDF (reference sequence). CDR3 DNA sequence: TGTGCCACCAGCAGAGACAGGGGGGAAGAGCAGTTCTTC. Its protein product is CATSRDRGEEQFF.

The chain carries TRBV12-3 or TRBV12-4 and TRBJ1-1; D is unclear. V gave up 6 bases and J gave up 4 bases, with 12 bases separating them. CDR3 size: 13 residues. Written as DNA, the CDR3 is TGTGCCAGCAGGGCGAGGGTAAGCACTGAAGCTTTCTTT. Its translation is CASRARVSTEAFF.

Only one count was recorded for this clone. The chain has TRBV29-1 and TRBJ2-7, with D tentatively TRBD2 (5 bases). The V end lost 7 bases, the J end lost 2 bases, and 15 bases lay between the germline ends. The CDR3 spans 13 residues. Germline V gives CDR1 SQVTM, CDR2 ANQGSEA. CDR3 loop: CSAARTSPYEQYF. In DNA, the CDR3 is TGCAGCGCTGCCCGGACTTCCCCCTACGAGCAGTACTTC.

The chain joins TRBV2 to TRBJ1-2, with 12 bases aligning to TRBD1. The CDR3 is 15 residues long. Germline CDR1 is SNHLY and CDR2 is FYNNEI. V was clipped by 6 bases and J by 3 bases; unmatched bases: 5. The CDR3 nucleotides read TGTGCCAGCAGATTGGGACAGGGGGCGTACTATGGCTACACCTTC. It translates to CASRLGQGAYYGYTF.

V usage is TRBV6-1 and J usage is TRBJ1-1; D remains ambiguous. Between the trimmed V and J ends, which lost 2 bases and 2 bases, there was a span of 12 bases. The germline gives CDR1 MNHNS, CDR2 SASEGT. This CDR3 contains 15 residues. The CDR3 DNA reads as TGTGCCAGCAGTGAATTCGGAGGGTCTAACACTGAAGCTTTCTTT. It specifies CASSEFGGSNTEAFF.

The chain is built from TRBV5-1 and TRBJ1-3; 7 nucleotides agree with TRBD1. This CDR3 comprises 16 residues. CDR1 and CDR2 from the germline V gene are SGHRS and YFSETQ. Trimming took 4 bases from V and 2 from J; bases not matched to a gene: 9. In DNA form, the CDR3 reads TGCGCCAGCAGCGTGTACCAGACAGGGACTGGAAACACCATATATTTT. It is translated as CASSVYQTGTGNTIYF.

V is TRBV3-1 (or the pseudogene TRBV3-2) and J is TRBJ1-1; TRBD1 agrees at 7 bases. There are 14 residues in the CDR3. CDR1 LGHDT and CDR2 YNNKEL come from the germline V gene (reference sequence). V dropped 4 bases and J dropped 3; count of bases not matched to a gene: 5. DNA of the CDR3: TGTGCCAGCAGCCTATCGGGACAGTACACTGAAGCTTTCTTT. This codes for CASSLSGQYTEAFF.

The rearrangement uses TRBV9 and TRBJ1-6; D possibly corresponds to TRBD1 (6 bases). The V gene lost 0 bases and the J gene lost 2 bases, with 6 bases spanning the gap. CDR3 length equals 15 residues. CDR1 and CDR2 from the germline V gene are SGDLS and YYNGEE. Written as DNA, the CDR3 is TGTGCCAGCAGCGTAGCAGGGGCCTATAATTCACCCCTCCACTTT. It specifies CASSVAGAYNSPLHF.

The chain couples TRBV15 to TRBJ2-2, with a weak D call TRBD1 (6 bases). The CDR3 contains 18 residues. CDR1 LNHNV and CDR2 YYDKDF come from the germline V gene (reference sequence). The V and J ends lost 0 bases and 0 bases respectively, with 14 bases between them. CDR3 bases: TGTGCCACCAGCAGAGACTTCTTTGGGGGCGCGAACACCGGGGAGCTGTTTTTT. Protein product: CATSRDFFGGANTGELFF. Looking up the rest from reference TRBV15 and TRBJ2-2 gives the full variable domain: DAMVIQNPRYQVTQFGKPVTLSCSQTLNHNVMYWYQQKSSQAPKLLFHYYDKDFNNEADTPDNFQSRRPNTSFCFLDIRSPGLGDTAMYLCATSRDFFGGANTGELFFGEGSRLTVL.

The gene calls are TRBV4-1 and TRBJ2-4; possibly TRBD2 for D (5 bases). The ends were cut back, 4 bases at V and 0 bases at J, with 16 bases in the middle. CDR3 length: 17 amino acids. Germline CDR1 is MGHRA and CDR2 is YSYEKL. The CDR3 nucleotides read TGCGCCAGCAGCCGCCTCTTTAGGGAGATAGCCAAAAACATTCAGTACTTC. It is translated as CASSRLFREIAKNIQYF.

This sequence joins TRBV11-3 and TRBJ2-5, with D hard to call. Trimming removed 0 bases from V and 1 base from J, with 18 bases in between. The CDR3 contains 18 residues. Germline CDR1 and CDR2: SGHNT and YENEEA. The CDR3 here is CASSLERPPFPGQETQYF. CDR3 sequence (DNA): TGTGCCAGCAGCTTAGAACGGCCCCCCTTCCCAGGCCAAGAGACCCAGTACTTC.

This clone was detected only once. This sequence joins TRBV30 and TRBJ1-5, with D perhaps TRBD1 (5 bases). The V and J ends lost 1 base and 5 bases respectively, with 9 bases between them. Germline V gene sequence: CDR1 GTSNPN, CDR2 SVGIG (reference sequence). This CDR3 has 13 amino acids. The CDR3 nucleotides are TGTGCCTGGAGTGAAGGGGATGATCAGCCCCAGCATTTT. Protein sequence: CAWSEGDDQPQHF.

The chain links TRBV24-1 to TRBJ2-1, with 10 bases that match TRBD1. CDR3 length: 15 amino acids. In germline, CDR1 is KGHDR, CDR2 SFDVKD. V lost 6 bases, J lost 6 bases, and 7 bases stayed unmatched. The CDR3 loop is CATSNPGQGINEQFF. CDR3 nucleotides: TGTGCCACCAGTAATCCGGGACAGGGGATCAATGAGCAGTTCTTC.

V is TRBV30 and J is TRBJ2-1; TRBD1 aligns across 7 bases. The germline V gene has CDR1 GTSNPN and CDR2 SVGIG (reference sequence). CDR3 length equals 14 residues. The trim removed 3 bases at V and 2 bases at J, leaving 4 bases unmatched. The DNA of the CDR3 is TGTGCCTGGAGAATACAGGGGACCTACAATGAGCAGTTCTTC. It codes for CAWRIQGTYNEQFF.

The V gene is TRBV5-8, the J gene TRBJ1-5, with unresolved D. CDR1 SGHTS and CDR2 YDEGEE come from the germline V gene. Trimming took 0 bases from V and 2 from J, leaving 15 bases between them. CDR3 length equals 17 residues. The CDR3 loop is CASSLAPYGIGNQPQHF. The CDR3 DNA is TGTGCCAGCAGCTTGGCACCGTACGGGATAGGCAATCAGCCCCAGCATTTT.

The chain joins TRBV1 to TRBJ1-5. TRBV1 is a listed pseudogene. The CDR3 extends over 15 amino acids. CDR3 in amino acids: CTSSQGGGEWQPQHF. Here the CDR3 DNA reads TGCACCAGCAGCCAAGGGGGAGGGGAGTGGCAGCCCCAGCATTTT.

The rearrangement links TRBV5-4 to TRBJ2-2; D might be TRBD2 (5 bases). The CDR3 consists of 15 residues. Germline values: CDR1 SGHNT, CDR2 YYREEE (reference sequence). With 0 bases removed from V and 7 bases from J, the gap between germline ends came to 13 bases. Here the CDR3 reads CASSLDLVAGGELFF. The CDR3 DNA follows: TGTGCCAGCAGCTTGGATCTGGTGGCGGGCGGGGAGCTGTTTTTT.

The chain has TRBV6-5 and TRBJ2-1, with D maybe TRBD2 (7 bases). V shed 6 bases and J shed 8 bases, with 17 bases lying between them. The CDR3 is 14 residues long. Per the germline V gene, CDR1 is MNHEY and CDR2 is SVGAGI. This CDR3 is CASRVGGAVHEQFF. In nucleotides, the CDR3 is TGTGCCAGCAGAGTAGGGGGGGCGGTGCATGAGCAGTTCTTC.

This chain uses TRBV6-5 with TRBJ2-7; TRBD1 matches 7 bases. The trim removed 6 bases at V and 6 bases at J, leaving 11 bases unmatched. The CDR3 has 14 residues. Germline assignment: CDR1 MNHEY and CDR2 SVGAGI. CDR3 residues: CASRKPGGSGEQYF. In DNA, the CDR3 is TGTGCCAGCAGGAAACCAGGGGGTAGTGGCGAGCAGTACTTC.

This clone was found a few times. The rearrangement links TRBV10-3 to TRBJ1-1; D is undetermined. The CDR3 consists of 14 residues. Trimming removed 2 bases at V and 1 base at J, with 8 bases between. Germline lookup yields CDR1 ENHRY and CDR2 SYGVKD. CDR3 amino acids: CAISEQPGNTEAFF. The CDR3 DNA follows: TGTGCCATCAGTGAGCAACCAGGGAACACTGAAGCTTTCTTT.

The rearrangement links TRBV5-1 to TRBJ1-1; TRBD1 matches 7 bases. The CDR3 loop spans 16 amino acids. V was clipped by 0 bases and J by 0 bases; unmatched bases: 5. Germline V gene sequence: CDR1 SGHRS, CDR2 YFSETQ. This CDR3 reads CASSLGQGHMNTEAFF. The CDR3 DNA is TGCGCCAGCAGCTTGGGACAGGGTCACATGAACACTGAAGCTTTCTTT.

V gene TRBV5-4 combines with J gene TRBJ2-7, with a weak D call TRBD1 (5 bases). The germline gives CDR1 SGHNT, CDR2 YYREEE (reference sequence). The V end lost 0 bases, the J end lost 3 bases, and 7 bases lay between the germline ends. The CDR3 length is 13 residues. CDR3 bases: TGTGCCAGCAGCTTGGGACAGCTCTACGAGCAGTACTTC. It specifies CASSLGQLYEQYF.

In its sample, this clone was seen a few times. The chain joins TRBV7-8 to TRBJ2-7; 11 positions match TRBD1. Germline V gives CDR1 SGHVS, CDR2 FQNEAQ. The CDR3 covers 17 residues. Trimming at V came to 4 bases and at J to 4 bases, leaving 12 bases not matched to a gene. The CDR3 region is CASSSPHGTGGIYEQYF. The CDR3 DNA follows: TGTGCCAGCAGCTCACCCCACGGGACAGGGGGTATATACGAGCAGTACTTC. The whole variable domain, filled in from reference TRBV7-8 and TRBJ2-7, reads GAGVSQSPRYKVAKRGQDVALRCDPISGHVSLFWYQQALGQGPEFLTYFQNEAQLDKSGLPSDRFFAERPEGSVSTLKIQRTQQEDSAVYLCASSSPHGTGGIYEQYFGPGTRLTVT.

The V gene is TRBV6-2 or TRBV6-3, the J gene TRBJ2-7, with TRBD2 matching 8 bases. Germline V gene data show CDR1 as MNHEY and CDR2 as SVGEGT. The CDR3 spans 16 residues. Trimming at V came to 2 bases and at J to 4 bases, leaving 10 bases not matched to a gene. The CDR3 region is CASSYPSSGRAYEQYF. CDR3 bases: TGTGCCAGCAGTTACCCCTCTAGCGGGCGGGCTTACGAGCAGTACTTC.